Included here is one T cell receptor (beta chain) sequence, with context. It lacks a known antigen. No base quality values were provided; no much bigger clone lies one nucleotide off. This sample stems from a study of T cell repertoires in cytomegalovirus infection (dated by TCRdb to about 2019). Notes on the research overall: Recently identified HLA-C-restricted CMV epitopes, whose presentation resists viral immunomodulation, were targeted by peptide stimulations together with well-studied HLA-B-restricted epitopes. Because public TCR beta signatures pointed to carriage of CMV infection together with the matching HLA type, the HLA type of each donor mattered for the analysis.

The sample's treatment or condition label, in plain terms: in vitro stimulation with specific CMV peptide epitopes to enrich CMV-specific T cells. Sequencing took place on an Illumina HiSeq 1500. TCRdb trimmed public reads at Q25 via fastp, called clones via MiXCR and kept in-frame beta chains. CDR3 protein duplicates are merged, each entry listing the most common genes and DNA. This sample gives roughly 920,000 distinct CDR3 sequences in total; about a third of them show up just once. Roughly an eighth of the sample comes from the top ten. CDR1 MNHEY and CDR2 SMNVEV were looked up in the germline V gene (reference sequence). Trimming takes 3 bases from V and 3 bases from J, and the germline ends sit 17 bases apart. The CDR3 sequence holds 17 residues, the cysteine and phenylalanine included. Of the read, only the CDR3 DNA is kept; its 51 bases are in frame from base 1. Summary of the overall study and its limitations: Cumulative frequency of public TCR beta family members discriminated carriers of CMV infection plus the relevant HLA type in this cohort and an independent roughly 330-donor cohort. In the ex vivo response, HLA-C-restricted CMV-specific TCR beta clonotypes were dominant, and in two of eight donors the single most frequent clonotype came from this HLA-C-restricted group.

This sample comprised cultured CD8+ T cells from PBMCs, obtained from culture after CMV antigen stimulation. This receptor was obtained from a human donor in good health (CMV status not recorded). Some clones in this sample may be carry-over from other donors' samples. The rearrangement joined TRBV27 to TRBJ2-2, with TRBD2 as a weak D call on 6 bases. The CDR3 in this case is CASSLLFKRADTGELFF. The sequenced DNA is TGTGCCAGCAGTTTGCTATTCAAGCGGGCCGACACCGGGGAGCTGTTTTTT.